These T cell receptor beta chains were read from a single sample in a study of early T cells in non-severe SARS-CoV-2 infection. MiXCR, run by TCRdb on the 5' RACE reads, gives a single entry per CDR3 protein. Here the sample spans tens of thousands of distinct CDR3 sequences, 5% to 6.5% being singletons. The sample here was whole blood, taken at baseline. These receptors were collected from an adult who was a healthcare worker with PCR-confirmed SARS-CoV-2 infection or an uninfected control (not recorded which). Both conserved end residues are part of each CDR3. The D gene is left open where the match is weak. Size is stated for part of the rows, as once, few or many counts, or as a class when the clone is expanded.

few TRBJ2-3 TRBV20-1 . TGCAGTGCTCAGAGTGCCGATACGCAGTATTTT CSAQSADTQYF
many TRBJ2-1 TRBV5-1 TRBD1 TGCGCCAGCAGCACTGGGACAGAGAACTACAATGAGCAGTTCTTC CASSTGTENYNEQFF
many TRBJ1-1 TRBV6-6 TRBD1 TGTGCCAGCAGTCCACCGGGACAGGGTCGAGGCACTGAAGCTTTCTTT CASSPPGQGRGTEAFF
many TRBJ2-1 TRBV11-2 . TGTGCCAGCAGCTTAGTCCAGCTGGCCTACAATGAGCAGTTCTTC CASSLVQLAYNEQFF
many TRBJ2-7 TRBV12-3/TRBV12-4 . TGTGCCAGCAGTTTAGAACAGGTCTCCTACGAGCAGTACTTC CASSLEQVSYEQYF
many TRBJ2-3 TRBV27 . TGTGCCAGCAGTTTCAAATCTGACACAGATACGCAGTATTTT CASSFKSDTDTQYF
many TRBJ2-7 TRBV5-4 TRBD1 TGTGCCAGCAGCCGGGCTGGGACAGAACCCTACGAGCAGTACTTC CASSRAGTEPYEQYF
few TRBJ1-2 TRBV3-1 . TGTGCCAGCAGCCAATTGGGTCCCCTCTATGGCTACACCTTC CASSQLGPLYGYTF
many TRBJ1-1 TRBV5-1 TRBD1 TGCGCCAGCAGCTTGGCCGGGACAGGGGGCGGAGGAGCTTTCTTT CASSLAGTGGGGAFF
many TRBJ1-1 TRBV21-1 . TGTGCCAGCAGCAAAGCGGGAGGAGCTTTCTTT CASSKAGGAFF
many TRBJ1-1 TRBV29-1 . TGCAGCGCCGCAGGGTCCGCGAACACTGAAGCTTTCTTT CSAAGSANTEAFF
few TRBJ2-5 TRBV10-3 TRBD2 TGTGCCATCAGTGCTAGCGGGCTTACAATCCAAGAGACCCAGTACTTC CAISASGLTIQETQYF
medium-sized TRBJ1-1 TRBV7-8 . TGTGCCAGCAGCTCGGGGAGCTGGAACACTGAAGCTTTCTTT CASSSGSWNTEAFF
many TRBJ2-5 TRBV11-3 TRBD2 TGTGCCAGCAGCTCCTCTGATTTTCCGACTAGCGGGACGTCTGGGGCGACCCAGTACTTC CASSSSDFPTSGTSGATQYF
. TRBJ2-1 TRBV12-3/TRBV12-4 . TGTGCCAGCAGTCCTCGGACTGCCAATGAGCAGTTCTTC CASSPRTANEQFF
many TRBJ1-3 TRBV7-3 TRBD1 TGTGCCAGCAGCCTGACAGGGACTGGAAACACCATATATTTT CASSLTGTGNTIYF
many TRBJ2-3 TRBV20-1 TRBD2 TGCAGTGCTAGGGGACTAGGACTAGGAAGAACGCAGTATTTT CSARGLGLGRTQYF
many TRBJ2-7 TRBV3-1 . TGTGCCAGCAGCCAAGGCCTAACAGGGAGATTGGGGGAGCAGTACTTC CASSQGLTGRLGEQYF
. TRBJ2-1 TRBV7-4 TRBD2 TGTGCCAGCGCAAACCAGTCCGGGACTAGCGGGACCTACAATGAGCAGTTCTTC CASANQSGTSGTYNEQFF
many TRBJ1-3 TRBV29-1 TRBD1 TGCAGCGTCTCACCGGGGGACAGGGGATCTGGAAACACCATATATTTT CSVSPGDRGSGNTIYF
many TRBJ1-1 TRBV6-5 TRBD1 TGTGCCAGTAGGACAGGGGAGACGAACACTGAAGCTTTCTTT CASRTGETNTEAFF
many TRBJ2-7 TRBV7-9 . TGTGCCAGCAGCTCGGGACATTCTTACGAGCAGTACTTC CASSSGHSYEQYF
. TRBJ1-4 TRBV3-1 TRBD1 TGTGCCAGCAGCCAAGGGCCGGGACAGGCAACTAATGAAAAACTGTTTTTT CASSQGPGQATNEKLFF
many TRBJ1-1 TRBV18 . TGTGCCAGCTCACCGCAACGGCTGAACACTGAAGCTTTCTTT CASSPQRLNTEAFF
many TRBJ1-2 TRBV6-4 TRBD1 TGTGCCAGCAGTCCGGACAGGGGCTATGGCTACACCTTC CASSPDRGYGYTF
many TRBJ2-2 TRBV11-2 TRBD2 TGTGCCAGCAGCCCAGGGACTAGCGTGGGCGGGGAGCTGTTTTTT CASSPGTSVGGELFF
many TRBJ2-6 TRBV9 TRBD2 TGTGCCAGCAGCGTAGGCGCTAGCGGGACTCCCCCTGGGGCCAACGTCCTGACTTTC CASSVGASGTPPGANVLTF